This TCR beta chain originates from a study of blood T cell repertoires in COVID-19. This table comes from immunoSEQ multiplex PCR, and its TCRdb copy is limited to in-frame clones, with some not included. This sample has a few hundred thousand clones, with approximately 88% found just once. CDR3 length equals 15 residues. Germline-derived CDR1 and CDR2 are SGHNT and YENEEA. The V segment lost 5 bases and the J segment 5 bases; nucleotides outside the gene matches: 10. Participants were aged about 18 to 89 years from about two dozen US areas. Cohorts were determined from participant-reported clinical history.

Sequencing used PBMCs or T cells enriched from blood (not recorded which). The rearrangement uses TRBV11-3 and TRBJ2-7; 9 positions agree with TRBD1. This sequence was found in a woman between 40 and 50 years old with acute COVID-19. The CDR3 DNA reads TGTGCCAGCAGCCTCCGGACAGGGGTTCACCACGAGCAGTACTTC. Protein product: CASSLRTGVHHEQYF.